This passage covers 10 T cell receptor beta chains from one sample sequenced in a study of CD8+ T cells in alopecia areata (dated by TCRdb to 2016 to 2018). Library creation used the immunoSEQ multiplex PCR assay. RNA was extracted from all samples and reverse transcribed into cDNA as template for TCR sequencing. Here the immuneACCESS table is served through TCRdb, limited to in-frame sequences with V and J called. Missing clones are a known gap in these copies; in checked studies unresolved V genes cover under half, and the rest lacks a known reason. The sample profile shows about 110,000 clones; approximately 59% of them were found once. Approximately 22% of the sample rests with the top ten. Sequencing used CD8+ T cells sorted from blood. All receptors derive from a human donor in good health.

V usage is TRBV2 and J usage is TRBJ2-2, with a tentative D call TRBD2 (5 bases). Germline CDR1 and CDR2: SNHLY and FYNNEI. The CDR3 totals 13 residues. Trimming cost V 2 bases and J 4 bases, with 5 bases left between them. The CDR3 nucleotides are TGTGCCAGCAGTGAACGGGGCACCGGGGAGCTGTTTTTT. Encoded protein: CASSERGTGELFF.

The table lists this clone with a few counts. This chain uses TRBV7-9 with TRBJ2-6, with D possibly being TRBD1 (6 bases). This CDR3 spans 15 amino acids. CDR1 is SEHNR and CDR2 is FQNEAQ in the germline V gene (reference sequence). V was clipped by 8 bases and J by 4 bases, with 15 bases between them. As DNA, the CDR3 is TGTGCCAGCGTACAGGGATTTTTGGGGGCCAACGTCCTGACTTTC. Protein: CASVQGFLGANVLTF.

The J gene is TRBJ2-5, the V gene TRBV13; TRBD2 is a possible D gene (6 bases). Trimming left V 0 bases short and J 12 bases short, with 11 bases between. The CDR3 is 12 residues long. Germline CDR1 and CDR2: PRHDT and FYEKMQ (reference sequence). CDR3 amino acids: CASSLGSGPKYF. As DNA, the CDR3 is TGTGCCAGCAGCTTAGGAAGCGGGCCCAAGTACTTC.

V is TRBV5-6 and J is TRBJ2-2; D is uncertain. The CDR3 consists of 13 residues. Trimming pared 3 bases from V and 3 bases from J, leaving 6 bases between. Germline V gene sequence: CDR1 SGHDT, CDR2 YYEEEE. In nucleotides, the CDR3 is TGTGCCAGCAGCTGGAGCGACACCGGGGAGCTGTTTTTT. It codes for CASSWSDTGELFF. The full variable domain, its missing parts supplied by reference TRBV5-6 and TRBJ2-2, is DAGVTQSPTHLIKTRGQQVTLRCSPKSGHDTVSWYQQALGQGPQFIFQYYEEEERQRGNFPDRFSGHQFPNYSSELNVNALLLGDSALYLCASSWSDTGELFFGEGSRLTVL.

The V gene is TRBV10-3, the J gene TRBJ2-7; D may be TRBD1 (6 bases). Germline V CDR1 and CDR2: ENHRY, SYGVKD. V gave up 3 bases and J gave up 5 bases, with 8 bases separating them. This CDR3 spans 12 amino acids. The CDR3 nucleotides read TGTGCCATCAGTGACAGGGGCGACGAGCAGTACTTC. This translates into CAISDRGDEQYF.

The V call is TRBV15, the J call TRBJ1-5; tentative D call: TRBD1 (5 bases). V lost 5 bases and J lost 1, with 15 bases in between. Germline CDR1 LNHNV, CDR2 YYDKDF (reference sequence). The CDR3 extends over 16 amino acids. CDR3 sequence (DNA): TGTGCCACCAGCGCAACCGGGACGGGGAGCAATCAGCCCCAGCATTTT. Translating gives CATSATGTGSNQPQHF.

The rearrangement joins TRBV5-1 to TRBJ2-1; 8 nucleotides match TRBD2. The CDR3 sequence is 14 residues long. CDR1 SGHRS and CDR2 YFSETQ come from the germline V gene. Germline trimming cut 4 bases from V and 3 bases from J; bases unmatched to any gene: 3. Written as DNA, the CDR3 is TGCGCCAGCAGCCTCCGGGGGGGCTACAATGAGCAGTTCTTC. Its protein product is CASSLRGGYNEQFF.

This rearrangement joins TRBV4-3 to TRBJ2-1, with TRBD2 as a possible D gene (6 bases). CDR1 is LGHNA, CDR2 YSLEER, per germline. CDR3 length equals 13 residues. V gave up 4 bases and J gave up 12 bases, with 16 bases separating them. For the CDR3, the DNA is TGCGCCAGCAGCCCCCGGTTCGGGCGGGGGCAGTTCTTC. Translating it yields CASSPRFGRGQFF.

V and J are TRBV11-2 and TRBJ2-7, with 8 bases aligning to TRBD2. Germline lookup yields CDR1 SGHAT and CDR2 FQNNGV. The CDR3 has 18 residues. V trimming: 0 bases; J trimming: 6 bases; junction bases outside the gene matches: 16. The CDR3 DNA reads TGTGCCAGCAGCTTAGATGAGTGGGCGGGGGGAGCTGACTCCGAGCAGTACTTC. Translation: CASSLDEWAGGADSEQYF.

The gene calls are TRBV5-6 and TRBJ2-1; tentative D call: TRBD1 (6 bases). Germline V gene lookup returns CDR1 SGHDT and CDR2 YYEEEE. The CDR3 length is 15 residues. V dropped 3 bases and J dropped 5 bases, with 15 bases sitting between them. In DNA form, the CDR3 reads TGTGCCAGCAGCTCTAACCGGGACACCGACAATGAGCAGTTCTTC. This translates into CASSSNRDTDNEQFF.